Presented here are 5 T cell receptor beta chains from one specimen sequenced in a study of blood T cells in healthy people across ages. A second about 6 to 11 cycle PCR used barcoded and J-beta primers. TCRdb itself ran the 5' RACE reads through MiXCR, one entry per CDR3 protein. In the table there are about a million distinct CDR3 sequences, 35% to 40% of which are singletons. The sequenced material came from blood. Source of these receptors: a man aged 18-30 years in good health.

The CDR3 DNA reads as TGCAGTGCTAGAGATCGGAAGGGCCCGCGGGGCTATGCTTTCTTT. Protein sequence: CSARDRKGPRGYAFF. The chain joins TRBV20-1 to TRBJ1-1, with D possibly matching TRBD1 (5 bases). Deletions cut 0 bases from V and 11 bases from J, with 22 bases between. There are 15 residues in the CDR3. Germline V CDR1 and CDR2: DFQATT, SNEGSKA (reference sequence).

This clonotype was picked up a small number of times. The chain has TRBV20-1 and TRBJ2-2; D is uncertain. This CDR3 contains 13 residues. V was clipped by 3 bases and J by 0 bases, with 5 bases between them. Per germline, CDR1 DFQATT and CDR2 SNEGSKA (reference sequence). The CDR3 here is CSASSPNTGELFF. As DNA, the CDR3 is TGCAGTGCTAGTTCCCCGAACACCGGGGAGCTGTTTTTT.

Only a few counts were recorded for this clonotype. The chain joins TRBV27 to TRBJ1-2, with 12 positions matching TRBD1. Germline-derived CDR1 and CDR2 are MNHEY and SMNVEV (reference sequence). The J segment lost 6 bases and the V segment lost 2 bases, leaving 7 bases of the junction unmatched. This CDR3 spans 16 amino acids. The CDR3, as DNA: TGTGCCAGCAGTTTAGGGTACTGGGACAGGGGGCATGGCTACACCTTC. Its protein is CASSLGYWDRGHGYTF.

V usage is TRBV2 and J usage is TRBJ2-1; D is undetermined. CDR3 size: 14 residues. Trimming cost V 1 base and J 6 bases, with 10 bases left between them. Germline values: CDR1 SNHLY, CDR2 FYNNEI. CDR3 nucleotides: TGTGCCAGCAGTGAAGTCGCTGGAGCCAATGAGCAGTTCTTC. Its protein is CASSEVAGANEQFF.

The chain has TRBV6-5 and TRBJ1-1, with D possibly TRBD1 on 6 matching bases. CDR1 is MNHEY and CDR2 is SVGAGI in the germline V gene. CDR3 length: 14 residues. Trimming pared 5 bases from V and 5 bases from J, leaving 15 bases between. CDR3: CASSRGGLGTEAFF. CDR3 DNA: TGTGCCAGCAGTAGAGGGGGGCTTGGGACTGAAGCTTTCTTT.